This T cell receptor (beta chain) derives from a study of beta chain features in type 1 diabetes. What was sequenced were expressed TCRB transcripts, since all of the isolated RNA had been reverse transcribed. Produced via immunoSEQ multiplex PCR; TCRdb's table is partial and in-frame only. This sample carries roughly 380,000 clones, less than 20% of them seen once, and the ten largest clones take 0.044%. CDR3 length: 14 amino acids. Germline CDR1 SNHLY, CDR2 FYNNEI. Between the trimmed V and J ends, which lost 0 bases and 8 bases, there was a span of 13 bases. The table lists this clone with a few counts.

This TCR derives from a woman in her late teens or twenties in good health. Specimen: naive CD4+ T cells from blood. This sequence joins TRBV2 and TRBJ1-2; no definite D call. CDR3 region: CASSEARSEQGYTF. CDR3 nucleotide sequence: TGTGCCAGCAGTGAAGCCCGCAGCGAGCAGGGCTACACCTTC.